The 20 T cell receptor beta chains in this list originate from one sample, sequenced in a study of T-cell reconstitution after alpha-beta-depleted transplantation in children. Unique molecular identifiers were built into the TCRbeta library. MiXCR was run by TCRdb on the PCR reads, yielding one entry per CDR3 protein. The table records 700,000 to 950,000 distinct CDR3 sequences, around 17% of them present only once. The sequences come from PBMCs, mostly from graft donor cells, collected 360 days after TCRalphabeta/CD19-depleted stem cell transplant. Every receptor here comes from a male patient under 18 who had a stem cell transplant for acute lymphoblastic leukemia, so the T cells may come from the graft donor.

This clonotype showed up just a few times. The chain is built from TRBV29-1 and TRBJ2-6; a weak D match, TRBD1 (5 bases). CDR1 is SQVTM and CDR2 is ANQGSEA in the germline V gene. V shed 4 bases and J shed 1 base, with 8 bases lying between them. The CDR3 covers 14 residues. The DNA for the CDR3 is TGCAGCGTTGGTGGGGCTTCTGGGGCCAACGTCCTGACTTTC. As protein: CSVGGASGANVLTF. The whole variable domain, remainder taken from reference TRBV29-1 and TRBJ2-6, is SAVISQKPSRDICQRGTSLTIQCQVDSQVTMMFWYRQQPGQSLTLIATANQGSEATYESGFVIDKFPISRPNLTFSTLTVSNMSPEDSSIYLCSVGGASGANVLTFGAGSRLTVL.

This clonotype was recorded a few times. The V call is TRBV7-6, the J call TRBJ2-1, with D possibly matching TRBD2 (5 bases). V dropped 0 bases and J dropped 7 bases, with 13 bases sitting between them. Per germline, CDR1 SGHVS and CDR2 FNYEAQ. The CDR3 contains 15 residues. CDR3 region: CASSLAPSIRNEQFF. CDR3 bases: TGTGCCAGCAGCTTAGCCCCTAGCATACGGAATGAGCAGTTCTTC.

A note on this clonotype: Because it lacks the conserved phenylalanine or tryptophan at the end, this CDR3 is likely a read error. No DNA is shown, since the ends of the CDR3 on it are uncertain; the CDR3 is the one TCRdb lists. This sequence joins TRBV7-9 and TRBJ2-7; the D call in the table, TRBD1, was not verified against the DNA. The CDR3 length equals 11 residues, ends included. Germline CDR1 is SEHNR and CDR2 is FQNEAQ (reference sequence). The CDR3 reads CASSLALTGLR.

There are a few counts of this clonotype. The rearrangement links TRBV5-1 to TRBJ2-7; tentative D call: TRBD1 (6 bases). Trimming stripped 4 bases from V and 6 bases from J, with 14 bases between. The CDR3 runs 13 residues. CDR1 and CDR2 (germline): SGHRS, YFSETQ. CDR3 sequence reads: CASSLRGTGEQYF. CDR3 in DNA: TGCGCCAGCAGCCTCAGGGGTACGGGCGAGCAGTACTTC.

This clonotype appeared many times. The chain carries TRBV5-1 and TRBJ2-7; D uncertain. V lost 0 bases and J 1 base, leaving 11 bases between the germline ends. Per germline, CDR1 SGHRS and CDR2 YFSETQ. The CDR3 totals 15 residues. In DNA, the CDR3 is TGCGCCAGCAGCTTGGAGCGACAAGTTTCCTACGAGCAGTACTTC. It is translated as CASSLERQVSYEQYF.

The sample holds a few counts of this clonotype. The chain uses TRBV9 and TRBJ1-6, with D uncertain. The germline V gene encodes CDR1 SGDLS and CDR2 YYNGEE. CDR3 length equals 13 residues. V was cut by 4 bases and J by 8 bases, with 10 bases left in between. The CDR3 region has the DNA TGTGCCAGCAGCCAGAGAGGCGATTCACCCCTCCACTTT. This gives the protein CASSQRGDSPLHF.

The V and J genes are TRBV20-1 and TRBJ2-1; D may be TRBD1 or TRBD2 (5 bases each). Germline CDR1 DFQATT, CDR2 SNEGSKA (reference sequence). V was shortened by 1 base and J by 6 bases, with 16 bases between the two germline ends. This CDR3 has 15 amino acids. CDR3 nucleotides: TGCAGTGCTAGAGTGCGGGTCAGGGTGACCAATGAGCAGTTCTTC. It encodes CSARVRVRVTNEQFF.

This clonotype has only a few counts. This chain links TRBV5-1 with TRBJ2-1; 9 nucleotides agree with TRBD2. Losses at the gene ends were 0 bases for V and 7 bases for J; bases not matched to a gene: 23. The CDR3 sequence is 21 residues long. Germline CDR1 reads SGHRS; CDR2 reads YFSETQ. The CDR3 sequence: CASSLGYGSPVDGTSMNEQFF. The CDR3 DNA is TGCGCCAGCAGCTTGGGTTACGGGAGCCCTGTGGACGGGACTAGCATGAATGAGCAGTTCTTC.

CDR3 in amino acids: CATCQVSRDPYEQYF. The CDR3 region has the DNA TGTGCCACCTGCCAAGTTTCGCGGGATCCCTACGAGCAGTACTTC. This chain links TRBV3-1 with TRBJ2-7; tentatively, D is TRBD2 (6 bases). The CDR3 extends over 15 amino acids. Germline CDR1 is LGHDT and CDR2 is YNNKEL (reference sequence). The ends were cut back, 10 bases at V and 2 bases at J, with 21 bases in the middle.

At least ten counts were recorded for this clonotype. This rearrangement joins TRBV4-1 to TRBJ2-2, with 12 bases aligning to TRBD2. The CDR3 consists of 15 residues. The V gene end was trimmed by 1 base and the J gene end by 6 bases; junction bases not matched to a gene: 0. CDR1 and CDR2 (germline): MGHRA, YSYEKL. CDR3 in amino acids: CASSQGLAGAGELFF. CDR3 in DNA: TGCGCCAGCAGCCAAGGACTAGCGGGAGCCGGGGAGCTGTTTTTT.

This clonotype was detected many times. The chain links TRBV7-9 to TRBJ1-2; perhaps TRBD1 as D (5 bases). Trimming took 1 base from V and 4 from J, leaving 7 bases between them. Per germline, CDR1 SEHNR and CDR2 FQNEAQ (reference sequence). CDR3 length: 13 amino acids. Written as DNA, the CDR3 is TGTGCCAGCAGCTTAGGGGGACCCTATGGCTACACCTTC. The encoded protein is CASSLGGPYGYTF.

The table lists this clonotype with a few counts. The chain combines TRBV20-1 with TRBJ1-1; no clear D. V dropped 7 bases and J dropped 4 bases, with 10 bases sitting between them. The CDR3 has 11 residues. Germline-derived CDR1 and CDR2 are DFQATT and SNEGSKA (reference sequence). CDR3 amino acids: CSGFFVTEAFF. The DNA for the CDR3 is TGCAGTGGGTTCTTTGTCACTGAAGCTTTCTTT.

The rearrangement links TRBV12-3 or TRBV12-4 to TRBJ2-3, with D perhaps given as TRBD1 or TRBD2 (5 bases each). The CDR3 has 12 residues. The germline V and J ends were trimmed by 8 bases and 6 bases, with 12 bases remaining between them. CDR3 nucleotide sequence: TGTGCCAGCGTCTCTGAGGGGGATACGCAGTATTTT. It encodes CASVSEGDTQYF.

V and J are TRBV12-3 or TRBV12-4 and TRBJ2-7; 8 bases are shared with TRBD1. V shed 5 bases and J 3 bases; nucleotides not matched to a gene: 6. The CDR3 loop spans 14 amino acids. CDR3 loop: CASSPARGLYEQYF. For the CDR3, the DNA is TGTGCCAGCAGTCCGGCCAGGGGGCTCTACGAGCAGTACTTC.

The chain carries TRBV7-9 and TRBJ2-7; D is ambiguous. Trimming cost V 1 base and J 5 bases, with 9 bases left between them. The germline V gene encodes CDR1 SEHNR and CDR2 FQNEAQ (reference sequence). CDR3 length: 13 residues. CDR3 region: CASSLGDADEQYF. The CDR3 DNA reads TGTGCCAGCAGCTTAGGTGACGCGGACGAGCAGTACTTC.

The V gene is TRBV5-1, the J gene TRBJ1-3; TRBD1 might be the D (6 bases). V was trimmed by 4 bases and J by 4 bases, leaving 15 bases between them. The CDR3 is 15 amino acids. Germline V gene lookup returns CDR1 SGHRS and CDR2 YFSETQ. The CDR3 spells CASSPQQGFGNTIYF. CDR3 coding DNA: TGCGCCAGCAGCCCACAACAGGGATTCGGAAACACCATATATTTT.

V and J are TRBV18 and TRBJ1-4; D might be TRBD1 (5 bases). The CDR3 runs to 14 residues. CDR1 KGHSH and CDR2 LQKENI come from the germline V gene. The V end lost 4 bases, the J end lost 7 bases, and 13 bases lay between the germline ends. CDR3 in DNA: TGTGCCAGCTCACGGAACCGGGACGGTGAAAAACTGTTTTTT. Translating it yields CASSRNRDGEKLFF.

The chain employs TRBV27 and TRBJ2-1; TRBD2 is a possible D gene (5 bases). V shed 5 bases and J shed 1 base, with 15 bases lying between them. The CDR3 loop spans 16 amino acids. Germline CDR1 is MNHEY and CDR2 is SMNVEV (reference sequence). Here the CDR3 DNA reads TGTGCCAGCAGTCTACTAGTCCAGCCATCCTACAATGAGCAGTTCTTC. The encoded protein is CASSLLVQPSYNEQFF.

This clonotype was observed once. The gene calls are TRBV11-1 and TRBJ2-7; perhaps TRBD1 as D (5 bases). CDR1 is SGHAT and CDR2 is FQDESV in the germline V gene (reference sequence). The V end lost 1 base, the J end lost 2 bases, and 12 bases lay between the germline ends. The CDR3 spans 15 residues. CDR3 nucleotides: TGTGCCAGCAGCTTAGAGGCAGGGAACACCTACGAGCAGTACTTC. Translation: CASSLEAGNTYEQYF.

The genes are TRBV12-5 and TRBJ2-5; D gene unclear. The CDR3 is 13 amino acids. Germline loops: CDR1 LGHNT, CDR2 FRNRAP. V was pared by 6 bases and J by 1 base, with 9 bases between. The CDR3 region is CASGLVLQETQYF. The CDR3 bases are TGTGCTAGTGGCCTGGTTCTCCAAGAGACCCAGTACTTC.